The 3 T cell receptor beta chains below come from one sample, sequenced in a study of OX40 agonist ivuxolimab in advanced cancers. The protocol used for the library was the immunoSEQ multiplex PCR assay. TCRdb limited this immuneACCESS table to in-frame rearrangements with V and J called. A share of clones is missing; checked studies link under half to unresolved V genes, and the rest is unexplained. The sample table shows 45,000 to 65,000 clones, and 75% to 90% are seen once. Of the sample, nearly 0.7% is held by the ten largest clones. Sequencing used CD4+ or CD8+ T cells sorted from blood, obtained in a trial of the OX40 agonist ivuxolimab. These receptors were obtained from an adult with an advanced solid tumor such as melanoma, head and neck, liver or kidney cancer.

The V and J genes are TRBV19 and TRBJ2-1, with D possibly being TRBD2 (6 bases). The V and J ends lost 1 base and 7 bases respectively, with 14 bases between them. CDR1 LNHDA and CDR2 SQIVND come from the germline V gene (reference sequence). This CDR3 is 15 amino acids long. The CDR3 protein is CASSIGTGVGNEQFF. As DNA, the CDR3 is TGTGCCAGTAGTATAGGAACGGGGGTGGGAAATGAGCAGTTCTTC. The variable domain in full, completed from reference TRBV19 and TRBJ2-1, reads DGGITQSPKYLFRKEGQNVTLSCEQNLNHDAMYWYRQDPGQGLRLIYYSQIVNDFQKGDIAEGYSVSREKKESFPLTVTSAQKNPTAFYLCASSIGTGVGNEQFFGPGTRLTVL.

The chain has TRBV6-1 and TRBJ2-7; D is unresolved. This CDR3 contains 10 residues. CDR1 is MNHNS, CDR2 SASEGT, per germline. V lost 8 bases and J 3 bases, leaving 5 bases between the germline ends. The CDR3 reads CASGSYEQYF. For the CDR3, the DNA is TGTGCCAGCGGCAGCTACGAGCAGTACTTC.

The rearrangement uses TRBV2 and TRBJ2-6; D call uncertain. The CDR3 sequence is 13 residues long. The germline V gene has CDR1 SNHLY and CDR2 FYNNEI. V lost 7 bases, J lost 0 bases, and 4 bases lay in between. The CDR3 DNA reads TGTGCCAGCACCGTCTCTGGGGCCAACGTCCTGACTTTC. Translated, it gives CASTVSGANVLTF. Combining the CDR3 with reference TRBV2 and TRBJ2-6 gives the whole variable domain EPEVTQTPSHQVTQMGQEVILRCVPISNHLYFYWYRQILGQKVEFLVSFYNNEISEKSEIFDDQFSVERPDGSNFTLKIRSTKLEDSAMYFCASTVSGANVLTFGAGSRLTVL.